This entry concerns a single T cell receptor (beta chain). This record comes from a study of blood T cell repertoires in COVID-19. The repertoire was sequenced with immunoSEQ multiplex PCR; TCRdb's copy has only in-frame clones and lacks some. The sample contains about 300,000 clones, about nine tenths of which appear only once. This CDR3 spans 13 amino acids. The V end lost 5 bases, the J end lost 3 bases, and 9 bases lay between the germline ends. Germline V gene sequence: CDR1 MNHEY, CDR2 SMNVEV (reference sequence). The receptor's source is a woman between 18 and 29 years old who had recovered from COVID-19. Sequencing input: PBMCs or T cells enriched from blood (not recorded which). The chain employs TRBV27 and TRBJ2-3; D remains unclear. This chain's CDR3 is CASSHAKTDTQYF. The CDR3 coding sequence is TGTGCCAGCAGTCATGCTAAAACAGATACGCAGTATTTT.